This T cell receptor (beta chain) was obtained from a study of graft-versus-host responses after intestinal transplantation (dated by TCRdb to about 2021). Study-wide context: The transplants that recipients got were multivisceral, liver-intestinal, or isolated intestinal. Anti-thymocyte globulin induction was given to all recipients, followed by maintenance tacrolimus and steroids for about 3 years. Graft-versus-host and host-versus-graft alloreactive T cell clones were tracked in the graft, circulation and bone marrow after intestinal transplantation using bulk TCR-beta CDR3 sequencing. Alloreactive clones were identified by sequencing pre-transplant mixed lymphocyte reaction products and comparing these products with unstimulated pre-transplant donor and recipient T cells. A cohort of some 24 intestinal transplant recipients, including one retransplant, was enrolled, and a few patients lacking pretransplant specimens were excluded. Donor T cell macrochimerism was defined as a peak of at least 4% donor T cells among recipient peripheral blood mononuclear cells. Rather than being sequenced by the commercial service, samples from a few later patients were sequenced in-house on an Illumina MiSeq and processed with MiXCR.

The full study reports these points: Conclusions were limited by the relatively low number and heterogeneity of intestinal transplant patients. Peak levels of circulating GvH clones were associated with declines in HvG clones early after transplant. In the allografts of patients with donor T cell macrochimerism, GvH to HvG T cell clonal ratios were high. GvH clones were detected in recipient bone marrow, and some appeared earlier in ileal mucosa or blood, consistent with an intestinal mucosal origin.

Interpreted using the paper, the time point label stands for: cells obtained before transplantation from donor or recipient. CD3+CD4+ and CD3+CD8+ populations were FACS-sorted from unstimulated pre-transplant donor and recipient cells taken from spleen or lymph nodes. As concerns this clone: The antigen it binds to is not known. No base-level quality is on record; no much larger clone is a single base apart.

Library construction relied on the immunoSEQ multiplex PCR assay. For most patients, genomic DNA was isolated with the Qiagen DNeasy Blood and Tissue Kit and shipped frozen to Adaptive Biotechnologies for TCR sequencing. For most patients, high-throughput TCR-beta CDR3 sequencing of genomic DNA was performed by Adaptive Biotechnologies. Concerning the study's data processing: TCR sequencing data for around 19 patients were retrieved from Adaptive's ImmunoSEQ software; a few other patients were processed with MiXCR and VDJtools. To correct CD4 versus CD8 sorting errors, any sequence found in both subsets at a frequency ratio below 5:1 was removed. CDR3 nucleotide sequences shared between donor and recipient were removed because the origin of such sequences could not be assigned. At least 2-fold expansion over unstimulated cells and a minimum CFSE-low frequency of 0.002% (template counts) or 0.001% (read counts) were required for clones to be classified as alloreactive. Clones were considered mappable if detected in sequenced pre-transplant spleen, lymph node, or MLR CFSE-low populations of the donor or recipient. Cumulative frequency of alloreactive clones was calculated as a percentage of all sequences weighted by copy number. In TCRdb, the immuneACCESS table is reduced to in-frame sequences with V and J assigned. These tables do not hold every clone; where another copy was compared, an unresolved V gene accounts for under half, and the others remain unexplained. From that table come the V and J calls and clone size; the DNA was used to work out D and trimming. A total of 50,000 to 75,000 clones appear in this sample, about 94% of them only once. The biggest ten clones account for 0.38% of the sample.

The germline V gene supplies CDR1 SGHTA and CDR2 FQGNSA. Including cysteine and phenylalanine, the CDR3 has 15 amino acids. Of the read, only the CDR3 DNA is kept; its 45 bases are in frame from base 1. V lost 3 bases and J lost 2 bases, and the count of bases not matched to a germline gene is 6. The sequence derives from a human donor who was the organ donor for an intestinal transplant. The specimen comprised unstimulated CD4+ T cells sorted from spleen or lymph node cells, sampled before transplant. The V gene is TRBV7-2 and the J gene is TRBJ2-7, with 8 bases in between that match TRBD1. The DNA is as follows: TGTGCCAGCAGCTTCTCAGGGGGCGGAACCTACGAGCAGTACTTC. Its translation is CASSFSGGGTYEQYF. The full variable domain, with segments outside the CDR3 supplied by the reference TRBV7-2 and TRBJ2-7 proteins, appears as GAGVSQSPSNKVTEKGKDVELRCDPISGHTALYWYRQSLGQGLEFLIYFQGNSAPDKSGLPSDRFSAERTGGSVSTLTIQRTQQEDSAVYLCASSFSGGGTYEQYFGPGTRLTVT.